This T cell receptor (beta chain) was documented in a study of control samples from healthy donors and cancer patients. TCRdb's copy holds only in-frame clones and misses some; the assay was immunoSEQ multiplex PCR. The sample lists around 170,000 clones, over 85% occurring once. The CDR3 loop spans 15 amino acids. The trim removed 4 bases at V and 9 bases at J, leaving 14 bases unmatched. The germline gives CDR1 SGHAT, CDR2 FQDESV (reference sequence). This sequence was found in a man aged 30-40 years in good health. The chain carries TRBV11-1 and TRBJ2-7; 8 nucleotides match TRBD2. Material for sequencing was blood. CDR3 nucleotide sequence: TGTGCCAGCAGCTCCCGCGCCCGCGGAGCGGGAGTGCAGTACTTC. Translation gives CASSSRARGAGVQYF.